This T cell receptor (beta chain) was recovered during a study of blood T cells in healthy people across ages. Points from the study as a whole: Observed TCR beta diversity showed a strong correlation with the percentage of naive T cells as measured by flow cytometry. CMV status of donors was unknown, possibly confounding expanded clonotype changes.

Trimming took 3 bases from V and 0 from J, leaving 14 bases between them. Looked up from germline, CDR1 is SGHRS and CDR2 is YFSETQ. The CDR3 is made up of 16 amino acids. Every sample gave at least 5.5 micrograms of total RNA when it was extracted. Concerning this clonotype: Its cognate antigen is unknown.

Alongside a J-beta primer mix, a sample-barcoded 5' primer served in a second PCR lasting roughly 7 to 11 cycles. TCRdb processed the 5' RACE reads anew with MiXCR; each CDR3 protein has one entry. The table lists some 690,000 distinct CDR3 sequences, about a fifth of them singletons. Sequencing was carried out using blood. This chain connects TRBV5-1 to TRBJ2-3, with D possibly TRBD2 on 6 matching bases. This clonotype originated in a man in his sixties or seventies in good health. This CDR3 reads CASSWGGDTSTDTQYF. The CDR3 bases are TGCGCCAGCAGCTGGGGCGGGGATACTAGCACAGATACGCAGTATTTT.